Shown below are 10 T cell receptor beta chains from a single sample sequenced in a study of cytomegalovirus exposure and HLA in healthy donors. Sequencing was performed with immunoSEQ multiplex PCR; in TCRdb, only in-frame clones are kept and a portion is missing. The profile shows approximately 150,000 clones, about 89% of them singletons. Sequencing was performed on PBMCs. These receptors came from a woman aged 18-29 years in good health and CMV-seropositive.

In DNA, the CDR3 is TGTGCCAGCAGTTTATCCGCTAGAAAAGAGACCCAGTACTTC. It translates to CASSLSARKETQYF. This chain joins TRBV27 and TRBJ2-5; D gene ambiguous. The V end was cut by 0 bases, the J end by 3 bases, with 8 bases between. CDR1 and CDR2 from the germline V gene are MNHEY and SMNVEV (reference sequence). The CDR3 consists of 14 residues.

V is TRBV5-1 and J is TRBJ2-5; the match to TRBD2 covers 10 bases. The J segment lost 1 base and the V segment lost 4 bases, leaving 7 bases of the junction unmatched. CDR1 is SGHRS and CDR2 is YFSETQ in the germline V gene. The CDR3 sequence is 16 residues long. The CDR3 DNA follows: TGCGCCAGCAGCCGGTTTAGCGGGGGGTTCCAAGAGACCCAGTACTTC. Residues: CASSRFSGGFQETQYF. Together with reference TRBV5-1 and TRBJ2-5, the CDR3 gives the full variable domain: KAGVTQTPRYLIKTRGQQVTLSCSPISGHRSVSWYQQTPGQGLQFLFEYFSETQRNKGNFPGRFSGRQFSNSRSEMNVSTLELGDSALYLCASSRFSGGFQETQYFGPGTRLLVL.

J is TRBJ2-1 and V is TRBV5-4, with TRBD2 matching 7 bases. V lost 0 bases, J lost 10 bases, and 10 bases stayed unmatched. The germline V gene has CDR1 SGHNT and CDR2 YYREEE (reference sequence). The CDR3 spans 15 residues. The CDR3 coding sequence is TGTGCCAGCAGCTTGGGGACTAGAGGGGAGGGAGAGCAGTTCTTC. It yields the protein CASSLGTRGEGEQFF.

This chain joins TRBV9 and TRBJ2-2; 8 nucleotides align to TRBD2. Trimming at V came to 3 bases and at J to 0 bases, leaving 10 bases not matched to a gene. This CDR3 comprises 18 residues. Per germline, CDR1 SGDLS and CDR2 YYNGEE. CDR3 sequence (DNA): TGTGCCAGCAGCGAACCTGAGCGGGAGACCGCGAACACCGGGGAGCTGTTTTTT. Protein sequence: CASSEPERETANTGELFF.

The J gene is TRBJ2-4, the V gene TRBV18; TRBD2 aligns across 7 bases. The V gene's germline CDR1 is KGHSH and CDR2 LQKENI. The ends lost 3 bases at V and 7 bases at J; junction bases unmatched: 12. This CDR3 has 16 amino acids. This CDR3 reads CASSPPGLELANIQYF. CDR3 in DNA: TGTGCCAGCTCACCTCCGGGGCTGGAACTAGCGAACATTCAGTACTTC.

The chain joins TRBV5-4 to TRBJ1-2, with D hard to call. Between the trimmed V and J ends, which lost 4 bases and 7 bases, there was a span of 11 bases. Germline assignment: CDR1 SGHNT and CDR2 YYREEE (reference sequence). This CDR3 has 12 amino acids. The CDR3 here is CASSPGGSGYTF. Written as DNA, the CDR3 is TGTGCCAGCAGCCCGGGTGGGAGTGGCTACACCTTC. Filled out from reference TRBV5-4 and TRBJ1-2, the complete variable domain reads ETGVTQSPTHLIKTRGQQVTLRCSSQSGHNTVSWYQQALGQGPQFIFQYYREEENGRGNFPPRFSGLQFPNYSSELNVNALELDDSALYLCASSPGGSGYTFGSGTRLTVV.

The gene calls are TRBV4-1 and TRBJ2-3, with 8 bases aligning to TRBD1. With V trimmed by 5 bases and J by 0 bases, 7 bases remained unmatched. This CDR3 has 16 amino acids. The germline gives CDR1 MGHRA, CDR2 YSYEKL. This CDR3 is CASSIRDRRSTDTQYF. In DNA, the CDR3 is TGCGCCAGCAGCATTAGGGACAGGCGAAGCACAGATACGCAGTATTTT.

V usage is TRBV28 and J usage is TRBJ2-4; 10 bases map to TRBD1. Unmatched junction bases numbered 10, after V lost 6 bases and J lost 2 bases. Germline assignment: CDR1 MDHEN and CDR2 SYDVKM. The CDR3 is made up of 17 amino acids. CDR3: CASSQDRGRVTKNIQYF. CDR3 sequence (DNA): TGTGCCAGCAGCCAAGACAGGGGGCGCGTGACCAAAAACATTCAGTACTTC.

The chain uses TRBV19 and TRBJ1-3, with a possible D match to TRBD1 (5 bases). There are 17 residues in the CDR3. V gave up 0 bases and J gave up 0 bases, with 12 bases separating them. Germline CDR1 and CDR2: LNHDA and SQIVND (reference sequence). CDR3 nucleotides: TGTGCCAGTAGTATAGATAGGGGTCCAATCTCTGGAAACACCATATATTTT. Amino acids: CASSIDRGPISGNTIYF.

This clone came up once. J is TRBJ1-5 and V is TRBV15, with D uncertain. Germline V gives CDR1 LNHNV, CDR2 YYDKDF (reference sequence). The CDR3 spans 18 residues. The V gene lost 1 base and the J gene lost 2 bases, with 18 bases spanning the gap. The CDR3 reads CATSRALGGTWGNQPQHF. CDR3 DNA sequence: TGTGCCACCAGCAGAGCTCTGGGAGGAACGTGGGGCAATCAGCCCCAGCATTTT.